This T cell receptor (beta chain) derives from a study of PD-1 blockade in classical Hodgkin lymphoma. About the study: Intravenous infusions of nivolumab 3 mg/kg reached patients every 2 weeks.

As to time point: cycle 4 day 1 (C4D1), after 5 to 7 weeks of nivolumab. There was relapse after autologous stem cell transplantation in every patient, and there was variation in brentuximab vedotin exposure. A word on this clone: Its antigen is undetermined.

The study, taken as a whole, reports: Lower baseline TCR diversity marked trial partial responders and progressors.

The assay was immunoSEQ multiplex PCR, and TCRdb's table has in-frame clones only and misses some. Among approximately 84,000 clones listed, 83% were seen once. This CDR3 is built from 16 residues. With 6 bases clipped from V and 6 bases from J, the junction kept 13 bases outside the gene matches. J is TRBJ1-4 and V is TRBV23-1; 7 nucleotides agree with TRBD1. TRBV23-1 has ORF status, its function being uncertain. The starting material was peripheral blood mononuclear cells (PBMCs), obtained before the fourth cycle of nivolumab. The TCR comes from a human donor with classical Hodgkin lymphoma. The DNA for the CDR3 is TGCGCCAGCAGGAGTAGAACAGGGGCGCATTATGAAAAACTGTTTTTT. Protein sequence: CASRSRTGAHYEKLFF.